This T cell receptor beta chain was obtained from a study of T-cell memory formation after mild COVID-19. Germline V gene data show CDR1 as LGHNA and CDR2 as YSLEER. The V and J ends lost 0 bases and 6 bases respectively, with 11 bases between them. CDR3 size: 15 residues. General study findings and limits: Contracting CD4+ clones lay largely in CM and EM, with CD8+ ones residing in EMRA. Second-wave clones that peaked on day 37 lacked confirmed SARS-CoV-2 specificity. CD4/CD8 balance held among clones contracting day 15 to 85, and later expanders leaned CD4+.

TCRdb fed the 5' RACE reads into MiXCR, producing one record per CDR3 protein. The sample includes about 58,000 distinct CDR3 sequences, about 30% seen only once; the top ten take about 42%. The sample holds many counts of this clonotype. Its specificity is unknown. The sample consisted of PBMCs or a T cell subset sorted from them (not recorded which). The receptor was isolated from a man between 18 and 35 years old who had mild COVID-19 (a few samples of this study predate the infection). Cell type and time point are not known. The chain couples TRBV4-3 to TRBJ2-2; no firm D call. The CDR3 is CASSQDLEFSGELFF. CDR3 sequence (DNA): TGCGCCAGCAGCCAAGATCTGGAGTTTTCCGGGGAGCTGTTTTTT.